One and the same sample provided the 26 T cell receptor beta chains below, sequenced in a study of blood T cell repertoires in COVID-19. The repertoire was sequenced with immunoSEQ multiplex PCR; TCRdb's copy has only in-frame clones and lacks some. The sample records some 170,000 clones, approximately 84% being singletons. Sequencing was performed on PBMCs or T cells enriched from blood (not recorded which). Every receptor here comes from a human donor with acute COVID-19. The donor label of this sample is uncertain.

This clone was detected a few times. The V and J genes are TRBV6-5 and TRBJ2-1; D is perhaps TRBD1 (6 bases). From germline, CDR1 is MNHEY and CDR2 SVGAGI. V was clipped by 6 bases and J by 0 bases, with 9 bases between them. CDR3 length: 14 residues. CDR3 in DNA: TGTGCCAGCAGGGAGGACAGCTCCTACAATGAGCAGTTCTTC. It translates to CASREDSSYNEQFF.

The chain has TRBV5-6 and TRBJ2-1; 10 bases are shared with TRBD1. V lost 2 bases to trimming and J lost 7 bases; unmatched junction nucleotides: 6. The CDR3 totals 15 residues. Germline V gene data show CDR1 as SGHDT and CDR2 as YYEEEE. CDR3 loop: CASSFGWTGGNEQFF. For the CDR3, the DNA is TGTGCCAGCAGCTTTGGCTGGACAGGGGGTAATGAGCAGTTCTTC.

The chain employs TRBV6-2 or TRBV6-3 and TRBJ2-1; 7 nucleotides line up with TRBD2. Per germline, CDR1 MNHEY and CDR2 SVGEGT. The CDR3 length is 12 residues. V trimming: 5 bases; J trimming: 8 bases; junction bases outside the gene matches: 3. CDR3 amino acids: CASSGRGYEQFF. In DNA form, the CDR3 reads TGTGCCAGCAGTGGGAGGGGCTATGAGCAGTTCTTC.

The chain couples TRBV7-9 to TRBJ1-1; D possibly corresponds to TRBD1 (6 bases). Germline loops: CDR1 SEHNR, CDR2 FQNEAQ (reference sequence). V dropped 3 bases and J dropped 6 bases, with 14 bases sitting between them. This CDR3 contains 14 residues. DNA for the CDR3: TGTGCCAGCAGCTTCCAACAAGGACAGTCTGAAGCTTTCTTT. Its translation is CASSFQQGQSEAFF.

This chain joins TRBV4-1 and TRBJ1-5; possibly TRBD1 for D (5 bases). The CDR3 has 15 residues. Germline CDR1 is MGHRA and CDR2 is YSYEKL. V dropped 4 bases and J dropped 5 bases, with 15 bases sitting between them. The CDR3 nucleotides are TGCGCCAGCAGCCCAGTGTGGGGCAGGGATCAGCCCCAGCATTTT. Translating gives CASSPVWGRDQPQHF.

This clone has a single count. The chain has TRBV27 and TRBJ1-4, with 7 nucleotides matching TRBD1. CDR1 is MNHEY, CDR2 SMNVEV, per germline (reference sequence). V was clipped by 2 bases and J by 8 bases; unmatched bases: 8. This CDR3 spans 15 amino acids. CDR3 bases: TGTGCCAGCAGTTTAGGGGACAGATTAAGCGAAAAACTGTTTTTT. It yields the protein CASSLGDRLSEKLFF. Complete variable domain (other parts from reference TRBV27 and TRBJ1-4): EAQVTQNPRYLITVTGKKLTVTCSQNMNHEYMSWYRQDPGLGLRQIYYSMNVEVTDKGDVPEGYKVSRKEKRNFPLILESPSPNQTSLYFCASSLGDRLSEKLFFGSGTQLSVL.

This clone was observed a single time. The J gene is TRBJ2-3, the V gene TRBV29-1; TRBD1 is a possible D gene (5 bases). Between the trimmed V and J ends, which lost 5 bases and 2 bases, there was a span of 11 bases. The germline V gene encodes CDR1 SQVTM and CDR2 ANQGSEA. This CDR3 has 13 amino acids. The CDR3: CSVFRAFTDTQYF. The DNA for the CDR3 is TGCAGCGTTTTCAGGGCCTTCACAGATACGCAGTATTTT.

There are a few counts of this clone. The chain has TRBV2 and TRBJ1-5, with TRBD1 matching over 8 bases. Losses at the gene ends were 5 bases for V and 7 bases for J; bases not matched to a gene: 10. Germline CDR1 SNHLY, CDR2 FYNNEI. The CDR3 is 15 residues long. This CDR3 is CASSRWTGRRQPQHF. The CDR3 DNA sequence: TGTGCCAGCAGTCGGTGGACAGGGCGAAGACAGCCCCAGCATTTT.

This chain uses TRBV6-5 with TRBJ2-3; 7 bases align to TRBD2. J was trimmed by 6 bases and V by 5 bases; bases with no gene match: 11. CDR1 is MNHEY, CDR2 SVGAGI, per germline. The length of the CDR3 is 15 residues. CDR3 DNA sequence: TGTGCCAGCAGTCCCGGAGGGGCGGGGGTGGATACGCAGTATTTT. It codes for CASSPGGAGVDTQYF.

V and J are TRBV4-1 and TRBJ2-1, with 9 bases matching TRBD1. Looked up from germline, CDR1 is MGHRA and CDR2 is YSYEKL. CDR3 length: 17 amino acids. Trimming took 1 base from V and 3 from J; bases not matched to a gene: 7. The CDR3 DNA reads TGCGCCAGCAGCCAAGGCTCAGGGACAGGGAGCTACAATGAGCAGTTCTTC. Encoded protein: CASSQGSGTGSYNEQFF.

CDR3 sequence reads: CASRPPEEGEAFF. CDR3 DNA sequence: TGTGCCAGCCGACCCCCAGAGGAGGGTGAAGCTTTCTTT. The V gene is TRBV12-3 or TRBV12-4, the J gene TRBJ1-1; no clear D. The CDR3 totals 13 residues. The germline V and J ends were trimmed by 8 bases and 7 bases, with 17 bases remaining between them.

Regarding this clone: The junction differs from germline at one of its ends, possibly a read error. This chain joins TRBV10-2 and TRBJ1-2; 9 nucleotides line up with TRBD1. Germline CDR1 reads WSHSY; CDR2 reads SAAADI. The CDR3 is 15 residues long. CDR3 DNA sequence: TGCGCCAGCCGGGCGGGACAGGGAGCTAACTATAGCTACACCTTC. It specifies CASRAGQGANYSYTF.

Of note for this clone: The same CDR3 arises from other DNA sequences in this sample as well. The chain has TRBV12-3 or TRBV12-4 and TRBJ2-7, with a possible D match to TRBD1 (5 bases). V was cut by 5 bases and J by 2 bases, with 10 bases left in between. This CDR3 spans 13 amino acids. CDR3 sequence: CASSLRQTYEQYF. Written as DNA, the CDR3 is TGTGCCAGCAGTCTTAGACAGACCTACGAGCAGTACTTC.

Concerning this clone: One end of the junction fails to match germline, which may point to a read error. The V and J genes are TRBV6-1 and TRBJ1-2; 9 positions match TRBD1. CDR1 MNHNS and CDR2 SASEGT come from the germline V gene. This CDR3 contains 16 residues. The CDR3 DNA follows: TGTGCCAGCAGTGAGACCGGGACAGGGACGGTCTATCGCTACACCTTC. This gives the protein CASSETGTGTVYRYTF.

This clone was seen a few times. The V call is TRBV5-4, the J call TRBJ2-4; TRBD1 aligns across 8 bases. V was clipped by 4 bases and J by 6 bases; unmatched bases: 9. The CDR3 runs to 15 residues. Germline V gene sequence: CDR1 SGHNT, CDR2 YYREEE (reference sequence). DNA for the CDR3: TGTGCCAGCAGCGGCACCGGGACAGGCATAAACATTCAGTACTTC. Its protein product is CASSGTGTGINIQYF.

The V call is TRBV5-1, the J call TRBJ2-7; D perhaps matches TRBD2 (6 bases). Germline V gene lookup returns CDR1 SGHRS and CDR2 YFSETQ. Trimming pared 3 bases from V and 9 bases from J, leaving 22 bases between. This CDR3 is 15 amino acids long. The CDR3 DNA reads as TGCGCCAGCAGCTCGTTAGCGGCGGCTTCAGGCGGGCAGTACTTC. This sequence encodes CASSSLAAASGGQYF.

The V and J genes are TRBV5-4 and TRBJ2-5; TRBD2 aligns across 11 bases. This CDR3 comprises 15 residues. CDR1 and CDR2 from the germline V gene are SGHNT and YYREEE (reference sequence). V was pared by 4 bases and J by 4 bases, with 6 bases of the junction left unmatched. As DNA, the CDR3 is TGTGCCAGCAGCGTAGCGGGGGGGAGGGGAGAGACCCAGTACTTC. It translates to CASSVAGGRGETQYF.

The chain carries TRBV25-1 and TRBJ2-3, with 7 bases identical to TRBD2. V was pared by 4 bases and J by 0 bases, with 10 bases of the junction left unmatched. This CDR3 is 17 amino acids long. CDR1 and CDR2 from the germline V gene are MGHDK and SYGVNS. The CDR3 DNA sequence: TGTGCCAGCAGTGTTAAAAGGTCGGGGGGAAGCACAGATACGCAGTATTTT. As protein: CASSVKRSGGSTDTQYF.

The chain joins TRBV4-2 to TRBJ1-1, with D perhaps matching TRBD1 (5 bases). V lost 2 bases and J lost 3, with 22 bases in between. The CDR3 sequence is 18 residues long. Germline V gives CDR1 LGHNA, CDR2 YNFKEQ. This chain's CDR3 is CASSQSRTAQGRYTEAFF. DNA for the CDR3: TGTGCCAGCAGCCAAAGCCGGACGGCTCAGGGTCGGTACACTGAAGCTTTCTTT.

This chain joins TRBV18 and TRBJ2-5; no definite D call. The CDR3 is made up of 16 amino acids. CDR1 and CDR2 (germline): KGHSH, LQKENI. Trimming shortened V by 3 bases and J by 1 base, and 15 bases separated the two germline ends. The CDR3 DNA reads TGTGCCAGCTCACCTCCCAATAGACGGAGCCAAGAGACCCAGTACTTC. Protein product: CASSPPNRRSQETQYF.

The CDR3 nucleotides read TGTGCCAGCAGGTACGGGGACAGGGTGAACACTGAAGCTTTCTTT. It codes for CASRYGDRVNTEAFF. The chain is built from TRBV6-5 and TRBJ1-1; 9 positions match TRBD1. In germline, CDR1 is MNHEY, CDR2 SVGAGI. The ends lost 6 bases at V and 0 bases at J; junction bases unmatched: 5. The CDR3 consists of 15 residues.

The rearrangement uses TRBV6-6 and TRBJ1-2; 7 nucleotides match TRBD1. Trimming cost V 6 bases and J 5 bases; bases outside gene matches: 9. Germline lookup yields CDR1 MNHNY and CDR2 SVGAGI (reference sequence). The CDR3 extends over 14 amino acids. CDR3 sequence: CASSWDRKDYGYTF. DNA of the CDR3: TGTGCCAGCAGCTGGGACAGAAAGGATTATGGCTACACCTTC.

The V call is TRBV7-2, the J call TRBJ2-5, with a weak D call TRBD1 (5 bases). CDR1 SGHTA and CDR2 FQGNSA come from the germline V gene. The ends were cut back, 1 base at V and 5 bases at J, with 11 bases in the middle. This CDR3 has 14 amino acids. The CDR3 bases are TGTGCCAGCAGCTTAGGGGGCCCCAGGGAGACCCAGTACTTC. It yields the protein CASSLGGPRETQYF.

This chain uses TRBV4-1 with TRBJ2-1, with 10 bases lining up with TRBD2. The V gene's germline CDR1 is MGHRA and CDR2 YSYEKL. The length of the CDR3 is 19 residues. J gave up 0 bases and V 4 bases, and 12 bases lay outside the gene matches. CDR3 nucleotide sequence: TGCGCCAGCAGCCGATCAACTAGCGGGGTCTATACCTCCTACAATGAGCAGTTCTTC. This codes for CASSRSTSGVYTSYNEQFF.

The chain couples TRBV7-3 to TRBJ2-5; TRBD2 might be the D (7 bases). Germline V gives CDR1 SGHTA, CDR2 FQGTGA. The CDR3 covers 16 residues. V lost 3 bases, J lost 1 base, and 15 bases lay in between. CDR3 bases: TGTGCCAGCAGCTTTGTGGGGGGGGCTCCCCAAGAGACCCAGTACTTC. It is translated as CASSFVGGAPQETQYF.

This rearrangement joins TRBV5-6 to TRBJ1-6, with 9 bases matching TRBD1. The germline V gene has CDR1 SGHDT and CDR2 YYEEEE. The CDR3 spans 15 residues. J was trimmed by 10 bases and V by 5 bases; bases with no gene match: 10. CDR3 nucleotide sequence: TGTGCCAGCAGTTTCCCGGGACAGGGTCGGTCACCCCTCCACTTT. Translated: CASSFPGQGRSPLHF.